Below are 26 T cell receptor beta chains sequenced from a single sample in a study of T-cell memory formation after mild COVID-19. TCRdb called the 5' RACE reads again in MiXCR, with one record for every CDR3 protein. The repertoire holds about 350,000 distinct CDR3 sequences, with 28% as singletons. The specimen was PBMCs or a T cell subset sorted from them (not recorded which). Receptors originate from an adult woman who had mild COVID-19 (a few samples of this study predate the infection). Cell type and time point are not known.

This rearrangement joins TRBV12-3 or TRBV12-4 to TRBJ1-1; 9 bases fit TRBD1. CDR3 size: 14 residues. The trim removed 2 bases at V and 7 bases at J, leaving 5 bases unmatched. The CDR3 DNA is TGTGCCAGCAGTTTAAGGCGGACAGGGGTTGAAGCTTTCTTT. Translating gives CASSLRRTGVEAFF.

The V and J genes are TRBV12-3 or TRBV12-4 and TRBJ1-2; D gene unclear. This CDR3 has 14 amino acids. Deletions cut 2 bases from V and 6 bases from J, with 13 bases between. The CDR3: CASSLSRQVDGYTF. CDR3 DNA: TGTGCCAGCAGTTTAAGTCGGCAGGTTGATGGCTACACCTTC.

This chain connects TRBV4-3 to TRBJ2-1; 10 nucleotides line up with TRBD2. Germline CDR1 is LGHNA and CDR2 is YSLEER. The V gene end was trimmed by 5 bases and the J gene end by 6 bases; junction bases not matched to a gene: 7. The CDR3 spans 15 residues. The CDR3 loop reads CASSSDSGRRNEQFF. The CDR3 DNA reads as TGCGCCAGCAGCTCTGATAGCGGGAGGCGCAATGAGCAGTTCTTC.

The genes are TRBV19 and TRBJ2-7; D might be TRBD1 (5 bases). There are 13 residues in the CDR3. Germline values: CDR1 LNHDA, CDR2 SQIVND (reference sequence). V was cut by 4 bases and J by 9 bases, with 16 bases left in between. The CDR3: CASSTEFSQGQYF. In DNA form, the CDR3 reads TGTGCCAGTAGTACCGAATTTTCCCAGGGGCAGTACTTC.

The genes are TRBV4-1 and TRBJ1-1; tentatively, D is TRBD1 (5 bases). The CDR3 spans 16 residues. V was clipped by 1 base and J by 1 base, with 13 bases between them. Germline CDR1 reads MGHRA; CDR2 reads YSYEKL. The CDR3 is CASSQGLFGGNTEAFF. CDR3 nucleotides: TGCGCCAGCAGCCAAGGCCTCTTTGGGGGGAACACTGAAGCTTTCTTT.

V and J are TRBV4-1 and TRBJ1-1; TRBD1 is a possible D gene (5 bases). V lost 4 bases and J 0 bases, leaving 12 bases between the germline ends. The CDR3 loop spans 15 amino acids. Per the germline V gene, CDR1 is MGHRA and CDR2 is YSYEKL. CDR3 in amino acids: CASSPGGRVNTEAFF. The CDR3 DNA sequence: TGCGCCAGCAGCCCCGGTGGCAGGGTGAACACTGAAGCTTTCTTT.

This clonotype has just a few counts. The DNA of the CDR3 is TGCAGCGTTTGGACAAGGTCCTCCTACGAGCAGTACTTC. Its translation is CSVWTRSSYEQYF. The chain recombines TRBV29-1 with TRBJ2-7; D is perhaps TRBD1 (5 bases). The germline V gene encodes CDR1 SQVTM and CDR2 ANQGSEA. The CDR3 is 13 residues long. Trimming removed 5 bases from V and 0 bases from J, with 11 bases in between.

This clonotype appeared a few times. V and J are TRBV20-1 and TRBJ2-5; 8 nucleotides match TRBD2. The V segment lost 0 bases and the J segment 4 bases; nucleotides outside the gene matches: 13. Germline V gene sequence: CDR1 DFQATT, CDR2 SNEGSKA (reference sequence). The CDR3 contains 17 residues. The CDR3 DNA reads as TGCAGTGCTAGAGATATGGGAAAGCGGGGGATCGGAGAGACCCAGTACTTC. As protein: CSARDMGKRGIGETQYF.

The chain recombines TRBV12-3 or TRBV12-4 with TRBJ2-3; D is tentatively TRBD1 or TRBD2 (5 bases each). V lost 2 bases and J lost 1, with 19 bases in between. This CDR3 has 18 residues. The CDR3 loop reads CASSLWGGGRSRTDTQYF. The CDR3, as DNA: TGTGCCAGCAGTTTATGGGGCGGAGGAAGGAGTCGCACAGATACGCAGTATTTT.

This chain uses TRBV4-1 with TRBJ1-5, with D maybe TRBD1 (5 bases). V lost 4 bases and J 3 bases, leaving 19 bases between the germline ends. Germline CDR1 is MGHRA and CDR2 is YSYEKL. The CDR3 spans 17 residues. CDR3 region: CASSPGGREENNQPQHF. The CDR3 region has the DNA TGCGCCAGCAGCCCCGGGGGGAGGGAGGAGAACAATCAGCCCCAGCATTTT.

The chain carries TRBV5-1 and TRBJ2-4, with TRBD2 matching 9 bases. Trimming took 4 bases from V and 6 from J; bases not matched to a gene: 5. Germline lookup yields CDR1 SGHRS and CDR2 YFSETQ. The CDR3 has 14 amino acids. The CDR3 loop is CASSPGLAGNIQYF. CDR3 in DNA: TGCGCCAGCAGCCCGGGACTAGCTGGAAACATTCAGTACTTC. Complete variable domain (other parts from reference TRBV5-1 and TRBJ2-4): KAGVTQTPRYLIKTRGQQVTLSCSPISGHRSVSWYQQTPGQGLQFLFEYFSETQRNKGNFPGRFSGRQFSNSRSEMNVSTLELGDSALYLCASSPGLAGNIQYFGAGTRLSVL.

This clonotype came up a few times. The V gene is TRBV7-2, the J gene TRBJ1-5; D is possibly TRBD1 (5 bases). Germline V gives CDR1 SGHTA, CDR2 FQGNSA. This CDR3 is 13 amino acids long. V gave up 2 bases and J gave up 5 bases, with 7 bases separating them. In DNA, the CDR3 is TGTGCCAGCAGCTTACTCAGGGATCAGCCCCAGCATTTT. Protein product: CASSLLRDQPQHF.

The J gene is TRBJ2-5, the V gene TRBV7-6; 13 bases fit TRBD2. The CDR3 runs 18 residues. V trimming: 5 bases; J trimming: 5 bases; junction bases outside the gene matches: 14. CDR1 is SGHVS, CDR2 FNYEAQ, per germline. The CDR3 is CASSPRRTSGGPLETQYF. The CDR3 DNA reads TGTGCCAGCAGCCCTAGGCGGACTAGCGGGGGCCCCCTTGAGACCCAGTACTTC.

This rearrangement joins TRBV7-8 to TRBJ2-2; D is uncertain. CDR3 length equals 12 residues. Germline loops: CDR1 SGHVS, CDR2 FQNEAQ. Trimming stripped 5 bases from V and 5 bases from J, with 6 bases between. The CDR3 coding sequence is TGTGCCAGCAGCCGGCATACCGGGGAGCTGTTTTTT. Protein: CASSRHTGELFF.

This chain connects TRBV11-2 to TRBJ2-5; D may be TRBD2 (6 bases). This CDR3 has 17 residues. Trimming cost V 1 base and J 2 bases, with 17 bases left between them. The germline V gene has CDR1 SGHAT and CDR2 FQNNGV. CDR3 amino acids: CASSLGGVGYGQETQYF. CDR3 nucleotides: TGTGCCAGCAGCTTAGGGGGGGTCGGATACGGGCAAGAGACCCAGTACTTC. The variable domain in full, with the rest retrieved from reference TRBV11-2 and TRBJ2-5, is EAGVAQSPRYKIIEKRQSVAFWCNPISGHATLYWYQQILGQGPKLLIQFQNNGVVDDSQLPKDRFSAERLKGVDSTLKIQPAKLEDSAVYLCASSLGGVGYGQETQYFGPGTRLLVL.

In DNA form, the CDR3 reads TGTGCCAGCAGTGCTAGCGGGAGCAATGAGCAGTTCTTC. The encoded protein is CASSASGSNEQFF. The chain couples TRBV25-1 to TRBJ2-1, with TRBD2 matching 10 bases. This CDR3 is built from 13 residues. V lost 4 bases to trimming and J lost 6 bases; unmatched junction nucleotides: 0. CDR1 MGHDK and CDR2 SYGVNS come from the germline V gene.

The chain couples TRBV20-1 to TRBJ2-3; D is ambiguous. V dropped 3 bases and J dropped 4 bases, with 17 bases sitting between them. CDR3 length: 15 amino acids. Germline loops: CDR1 DFQATT, CDR2 SNEGSKA (reference sequence). The CDR3 DNA is TGCAGTGCTAGTCCATCGAGTGCCGCCGCAGATACGCAGTATTTT. Translated: CSASPSSAAADTQYF.

CDR3 sequence reads: CASSGQGEETQYF. In DNA form, the CDR3 reads TGTGCCAGCAGCGGACAGGGAGAGGAGACCCAGTACTTC. The chain uses TRBV9 and TRBJ2-5; 7 positions agree with TRBD1. V trimming: 3 bases; J trimming: 5 bases; junction bases outside the gene matches: 4. CDR3 length: 13 residues. Germline values: CDR1 SGDLS, CDR2 YYNGEE.

J is TRBJ2-5 and V is TRBV7-2; D is ambiguous. The CDR3 has 15 residues. V was trimmed by 0 bases and J by 2 bases, leaving 10 bases between them. Germline values: CDR1 SGHTA, CDR2 FQGNSA. The CDR3: CASSLAGIGQETQYF. The DNA for the CDR3 is TGTGCCAGCAGCTTAGCAGGAATAGGGCAAGAGACCCAGTACTTC.

This clonotype has only a few counts. The rearrangement links TRBV10-3 to TRBJ1-2, with D uncertain. Germline-derived CDR1 and CDR2 are ENHRY and SYGVKD. V was trimmed by 3 bases and J by 2 bases, leaving 13 bases between them. The CDR3 is made up of 15 amino acids. CDR3 loop: CAISDLTRENYGYTF. DNA for the CDR3: TGTGCCATCAGTGACCTGACTAGGGAGAACTATGGCTACACCTTC.

This clonotype turned up a few times. The chain couples TRBV5-6 to TRBJ2-2; D might be TRBD1 or TRBD2, each matching 5 bases. The germline CDR1 and CDR2 sequences are SGHDT and YYEEEE. The V end was cut by 1 base, the J end by 2 bases, with 9 bases between. The CDR3 loop spans 15 amino acids. In DNA form, the CDR3 reads TGTGCCAGCAGCTTGACGGGGCATAACACCGGGGAGCTGTTTTTT. Protein sequence: CASSLTGHNTGELFF.

The chain recombines TRBV18 with TRBJ1-1; weak D call: TRBD1 (5 bases). Germline assignment: CDR1 KGHSH and CDR2 LQKENI. The V gene lost 8 bases and the J gene lost 4 bases, with 20 bases spanning the gap. The CDR3 spans 15 residues. The CDR3 bases are TGTGCCAGCGGCCCCACCGGTTCCGGGGGCACTGAAGCTTTCTTT. This translates into CASGPTGSGGTEAFF.

This chain connects TRBV6-5 to TRBJ2-7, with D perhaps matching TRBD2 (6 bases). The CDR3 runs 14 residues. Trimming stripped 6 bases from V and 6 bases from J, with 18 bases between. Germline CDR1 reads MNHEY; CDR2 reads SVGAGI. CDR3 sequence reads: CASSRAGGNGEQYF. The CDR3 DNA reads as TGTGCCAGCAGCCGCGCGGGCGGGAACGGCGAGCAGTACTTC.

The rearrangement joins TRBV5-1 to TRBJ2-7; 10 bases are shared with TRBD2. V dropped 1 base and J dropped 2; count of bases not matched to a gene: 6. Germline assignment: CDR1 SGHRS and CDR2 YFSETQ. The length of the CDR3 is 16 residues. CDR3 nucleotide sequence: TGCGCCAGCAGCTTGAATGGAGCGGGGGGGACCTACGAGCAGTACTTC. It specifies CASSLNGAGGTYEQYF.

The chain links TRBV19 to TRBJ1-1; D uncertain. CDR1 LNHDA and CDR2 SQIVND come from the germline V gene (reference sequence). Trimming left V 3 bases short and J 0 bases short, with 8 bases between. The CDR3 is 14 residues long. The CDR3 bases are TGTGCCAGTAGTATGTACAGCTTGAACACTGAAGCTTTCTTT. The encoded protein is CASSMYSLNTEAFF.

The V and J genes are TRBV20-1 and TRBJ1-4; tentatively, D is TRBD1 (5 bases). Trimming stripped 5 bases from V and 3 bases from J, with 13 bases between. Germline CDR1 is DFQATT and CDR2 is SNEGSKA (reference sequence). This CDR3 contains 14 residues. DNA for the CDR3: TGCAGTGCTCCGGAGCCGGGGCCTAATGAAAAACTGTTTTTT. Its translation: CSAPEPGPNEKLFF.